This is a list of T cell receptor beta chains from one sample in a study of shared clonotypes between healthy human individuals. Libraries were prepared by immunoSEQ multiplex PCR; TCRdb keeps only in-frame clonotypes and omits some of them. The sample includes roughly 700,000 clones, roughly 91% of them seen just once. Material: memory CD8+ T cells from PBMCs. Every receptor here comes from a man between 18 and 29 years old in good health. Some clones in this sample may be carry-over from other donors' samples. CDR3s include the opening cysteine and the closing phenylalanine or tryptophan. A D gene is named only where the DNA matches it firmly. Only some rows state a clone size, as once, few, many or a class for expanded clones.

abundance,d_gene,j_gene,v_gene,CDR3nt,CDR3aa
-,-,TRBJ1-2,TRBV28,TGTGCCGTCTTCCCAGGCGGGGTAACCTATGGCTACACCTTC,CAVFPGGVTYGYTF
-,TRBD2,TRBJ2-1,TRBV11-2,TGTGCCAGCAGCTTAGATCGGGGTAGCGGGAGGGCCGATGAGCAGTTCTTC,CASSLDRGSGRADEQFF
-,-,TRBJ2-1,TRBV28,TGTGCCAGCAGTTTGGAGGGGTTGAGCTCCTACAATGAGCAGTTCTTC,CASSLEGLSSYNEQFF
-,TRBD1,TRBJ1-5,TRBV9,TGTGCCAGCAGTGAGACAGGGGGCCCGCGGGTTCCCCAGCATTTT,CASSETGGPRVPQHF
-,-,TRBJ1-1,TRBV6-1,TGTGCCAGCAGTGAATTATATCGCACTGAAGCTTTCTTT,CASSELYRTEAFF
-,-,TRBJ2-7,TRBV29-1,TGCAGCGTTGAATTCCGGGACGGCACCTACGAGCAGTACTTC,CSVEFRDGTYEQYF
-,-,TRBJ2-1,TRBV27,TGTGCCAGCAGTAGTTGGGGGGCGAGCTCCTACAATGAGCAGTTCTTC,CASSSWGASSYNEQFF
once,-,TRBJ2-7,TRBV7-9,TGTGCCAGCAGGCGGGCGGGGTACTACGAGCAGTACTTC,CASRRAGYYEQYF
-,-,TRBJ2-1,TRBV4-3,TGCGCCAGCAGCCAATTTTCAAGCCATATGGACAATGAGCAGTTCTTC,CASSQFSSHMDNEQFF
-,TRBD2,TRBJ2-7,TRBV2,TGTGCCAGCAGTGAACGTTTAGCGGGAGGGATTCCCTACGAGCAGTACTTC,CASSERLAGGIPYEQYF
-,-,TRBJ2-6,TRBV5-1,TGCGCCAGCAGCTTGGCTGGGGCCAACGTCCTGACTTTC,CASSLAGANVLTF
-,TRBD2,TRBJ2-4,TRBV5-1,TGCGCCAGCAGCATAGGACTAGCGGGAGATGTCATTCAGTACTTC,CASSIGLAGDVIQYF
-,-,TRBJ1-2,TRBV5-5,TGTGCCAGCAGCTTGGAACCACCCGGGACGGAGACTTTCTATGGCTACACCTTC,CASSLEPPGTETFYGYTF
once,-,TRBJ1-2,TRBV29-1,TGCAGCGGGGTCCTCGGGGTTAACTATGGCTACACCTTC,CSGVLGVNYGYTF
-,-,TRBJ2-7,TRBV11-2,TGTGCCAGCAGCTCCCAGGAAAACTACGAGCAGTACTTC,CASSSQENYEQYF
-,TRBD2,TRBJ2-1,TRBV5-1,TGCGCCAGCAGCGGGGGTCCTAGCGGAAGCTCCTACAATGAGCAGTTCTTC,CASSGGPSGSSYNEQFF
-,TRBD1,TRBJ1-5,TRBV19,TGTGCCAGTAGTATAGTGCGGGACAGAGCTTCTTCGATCATCCAGCATTTT,CASSIVRDRASSIIQHF
-,-,TRBJ2-2,TRBV28,TGTGCCAGCAGTCAAATAAGGCACAGGACGGATAACACCGGGGAGCTGTTTTTT,CASSQIRHRTDNTGELFF
-,TRBD1,TRBJ2-1,TRBV7-9,TGTGCCAGCAGCCACAGACAGGGGCGCTCCTACAATGAGCAGTTCTTC,CASSHRQGRSYNEQFF
-,TRBD1,TRBJ1-1,TRBV28,TGTGCCAGCAGTTTTTTTCAGGGGGGTAACACTGAAGCTTTCTTT,CASSFFQGGNTEAFF
-,-,TRBJ2-7,TRBV27,TGTGCCAGCAGTCCCCGCCTGGGTAGCTGGGTGCAGTACTTC,CASSPRLGSWVQYF
once,-,TRBJ2-7,TRBV28,TGTGCCAGCAGTTTATCGTACAAGTCCTACGAGCAGTACTTC,CASSLSYKSYEQYF
-,-,TRBJ2-1,TRBV9,TGTGCCAGCACTCCCGGAGGGGACAGCTACAATGAGCAGTTCTTC,CASTPGGDSYNEQFF
-,-,TRBJ1-1,TRBV7-9,TGTGCCAGCAGGTCGACCCTCTTAGGGACTGAAGCTTTCTTT,CASRSTLLGTEAFF
-,TRBD2,TRBJ2-3,TRBV6-4,TGTGCCAGCAGTCTAGCGGGAGGAACAGATACGCAGTATTTT,CASSLAGGTDTQYF
-,TRBD1,TRBJ2-5,TRBV9,TGTGCCAGCAGCGTGACAGGGGGTGAGACCCAGTACTTC,CASSVTGGETQYF
-,TRBD2,TRBJ2-7,TRBV2,TGTGCCAGCACATATACTAGCGGGAGTATATACGAGCAGTACTTC,CASTYTSGSIYEQYF